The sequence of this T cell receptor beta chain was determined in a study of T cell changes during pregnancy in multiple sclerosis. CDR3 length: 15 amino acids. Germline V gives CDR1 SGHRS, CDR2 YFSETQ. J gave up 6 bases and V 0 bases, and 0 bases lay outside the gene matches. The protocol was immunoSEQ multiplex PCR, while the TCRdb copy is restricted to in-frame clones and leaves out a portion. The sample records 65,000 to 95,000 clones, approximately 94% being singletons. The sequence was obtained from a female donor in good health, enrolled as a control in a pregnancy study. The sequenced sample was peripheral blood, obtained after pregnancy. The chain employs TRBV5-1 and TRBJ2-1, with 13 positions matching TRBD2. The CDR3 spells CASSLGTSGSNEQFF. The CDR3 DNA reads TGCGCCAGCAGCTTGGGGACTAGCGGGAGCAATGAGCAGTTCTTC.